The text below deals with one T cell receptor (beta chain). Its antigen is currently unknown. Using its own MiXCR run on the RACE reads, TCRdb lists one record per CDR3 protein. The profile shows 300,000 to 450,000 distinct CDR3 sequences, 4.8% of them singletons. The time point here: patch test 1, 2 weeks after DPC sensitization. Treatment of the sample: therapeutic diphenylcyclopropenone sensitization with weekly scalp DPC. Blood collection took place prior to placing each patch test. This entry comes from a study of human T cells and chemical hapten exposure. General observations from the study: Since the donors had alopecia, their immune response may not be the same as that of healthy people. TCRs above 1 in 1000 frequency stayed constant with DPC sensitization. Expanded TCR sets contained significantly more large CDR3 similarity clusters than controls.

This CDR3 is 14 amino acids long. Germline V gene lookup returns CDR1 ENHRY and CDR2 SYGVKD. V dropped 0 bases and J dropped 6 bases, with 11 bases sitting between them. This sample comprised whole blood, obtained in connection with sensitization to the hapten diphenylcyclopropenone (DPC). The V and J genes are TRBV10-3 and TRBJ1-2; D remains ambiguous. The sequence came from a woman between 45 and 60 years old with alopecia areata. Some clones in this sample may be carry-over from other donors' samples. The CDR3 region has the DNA TGTGCCATCAGTGAGTCGGGAGGGCTTGATGGCTACACCTTC. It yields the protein CAISESGGLDGYTF.